Sequencing of this TCR beta chain was carried out in a study of CD8+ T cells in alopecia areata. Looking at the study overall: Percentage of affected scalp area was the basis on which treated patients' severity was scored.

Treatment in this sample: oral pan-JAK inhibitor, 5-10 mg twice daily. The V end lost 7 bases, the J end lost 3 bases, and 15 bases lay between the germline ends. Germline values: CDR1 SQVTM, CDR2 ANQGSEA. This CDR3 comprises 14 residues. Extracted from the samples, RNA was reverse transcribed into cDNA to serve as the sequencing template. TCRdb's copy holds only in-frame clones and misses some; the assay was immunoSEQ multiplex PCR. The sample holds 150,000 to 200,000 clones, approximately 67% seen once. The sequence came from a human donor with alopecia areata. The rearrangement joins TRBV29-1 to TRBJ2-2; a possible D gene is TRBD1 (6 bases). Sample: CD4+ T cells sorted from blood, taken around week 49, from a patient treated with tofacitinib. Written as DNA, the CDR3 is TGCAGCGCCCGGGACAACAGGGACACCGGGGAGCTGTTTTTT. Translating gives CSARDNRDTGELFF.